The 23 T cell receptor beta chains in this list originate from one sample, sequenced in a study of identical twins. TCRdb independently ran MiXCR on the 5' RACE reads; one entry per CDR3 protein. This table has about 700,000 distinct CDR3 sequences, over 8.5% appearing once. These data were also reused for a study on yellow fever vaccine responses in identical twins.

The sample comprised PBMCs. These TCRs come from a woman under 30 in good health.

This clonotype occurred many times. The chain recombines TRBV28 with TRBJ1-1; no clear D. Germline V gene sequence: CDR1 MDHEN, CDR2 SYDVKM. V lost 6 bases and J 10 bases, leaving 15 bases between the germline ends. The CDR3 length is 12 residues. CDR3 DNA sequence: TGTGCCAGCAGCATTCTTCGAGGTGGAGCTTTCTTT. Protein: CASSILRGGAFF.

This clonotype has more than one count but fewer than ten. The V gene is TRBV5-1, the J gene TRBJ2-1, with 7 bases aligning to TRBD1. Unmatched junction bases numbered 12, after V lost 3 bases and J lost 0 bases. CDR1 SGHRS and CDR2 YFSETQ come from the germline V gene. The CDR3 loop spans 18 amino acids. The CDR3 spells CASSWTGTPRSSYNEQFF. CDR3 DNA sequence: TGCGCCAGCAGCTGGACAGGCACCCCACGGAGCTCCTACAATGAGCAGTTCTTC.

This clonotype showed up just a few times. This chain joins TRBV15 and TRBJ1-5; no definite D call. The CDR3 sequence is 13 residues long. V dropped 0 bases and J dropped 3 bases, with 3 bases sitting between them. Germline CDR1 LNHNV, CDR2 YYDKDF (reference sequence). CDR3 protein: CATSRDPNQPQHF. CDR3 DNA sequence: TGTGCCACCAGCAGAGACCCCAATCAGCCCCAGCATTTT.

The CDR3 DNA reads as TGTGCCAGCAGTTACAACTCGGGGGGTGAGCAGTTCTTC. Translating gives CASSYNSGGEQFF. The rearrangement uses TRBV6-2 or TRBV6-3 and TRBJ2-1, with TRBD2 matching over 7 bases. V was pared by 2 bases and J by 9 bases, with 4 bases of the junction left unmatched. Germline-derived CDR1 and CDR2 are MNHEY and SVGEGT. The CDR3 sequence is 13 residues long.

This clonotype has at least ten counts. The chain employs TRBV5-1 and TRBJ2-2, with 7 bases aligning to TRBD2. Losses at the gene ends were 4 bases for V and 3 bases for J; bases not matched to a gene: 0. The germline V gene has CDR1 SGHRS and CDR2 YFSETQ. The CDR3 has 13 amino acids. The CDR3 loop reads CASSRGDTGELFF. CDR3 bases: TGCGCCAGCAGCCGGGGGGACACCGGGGAGCTGTTTTTT.

This sequence joins TRBV5-1 and TRBJ2-5; 8 bases map to TRBD1. V shed 7 bases, J shed 3 bases, and the junction held 5 bases outside the gene matches. This CDR3 has 13 residues. The germline V gene encodes CDR1 SGHRS and CDR2 YFSETQ. This CDR3 is CASYQGAEETQYF. The CDR3 coding sequence is TGCGCCAGCTATCAGGGGGCGGAAGAGACCCAGTACTTC.

This clonotype was seen many times. The chain recombines TRBV29-1 with TRBJ2-1; 8 bases agree with TRBD1. Germline trimming cut 6 bases from V and 3 bases from J; bases unmatched to any gene: 7. Looked up from germline, CDR1 is SQVTM and CDR2 is ANQGSEA. This CDR3 contains 14 residues. For the CDR3, the DNA is TGCAGCGTCCATTGGGACAGGTACTACAATGAGCAGTTCTTC. Its translation: CSVHWDRYYNEQFF.

This clonotype was detected ten times or more. V and J are TRBV18 and TRBJ1-6; 10 bases are a match to TRBD1. V trimming: 3 bases; J trimming: 8 bases; junction bases outside the gene matches: 1. The V gene's germline CDR1 is KGHSH and CDR2 LQKENI. The CDR3 length is 14 residues. CDR3 amino acids: CASSPGTGDSPLHF. The CDR3 DNA reads TGTGCCAGCTCACCTGGGACAGGGGATTCACCCCTCCACTTT.

The gene calls are TRBV4-2 and TRBJ2-2; D gene unclear. Trimming took off 0 bases at V and 3 bases at J, with 8 bases between the two ends. This CDR3 is built from 15 residues. Germline V gene data show CDR1 as LGHNA and CDR2 as YNFKEQ. CDR3 region: CASSQDSLDTGELFF. CDR3 sequence (DNA): TGTGCCAGCAGCCAAGATTCCCTAGACACCGGGGAGCTGTTTTTT.

V gene TRBV7-2 combines with J gene TRBJ2-7; TRBD2 is a possible D gene (5 bases). V dropped 1 base and J dropped 2 bases, with 12 bases sitting between them. The CDR3 extends over 15 amino acids. Germline V gene data show CDR1 as SGHTA and CDR2 as FQGNSA. The CDR3 nucleotides read TGTGCCAGCAGCTTAGAGGGCCGGGGTGCCTACGAGCAGTACTTC. Translated, it gives CASSLEGRGAYEQYF. The variable domain in full, completed from reference TRBV7-2 and TRBJ2-7, reads GAGVSQSPSNKVTEKGKDVELRCDPISGHTALYWYRQSLGQGLEFLIYFQGNSAPDKSGLPSDRFSAERTGGSVSTLTIQRTQQEDSAVYLCASSLEGRGAYEQYFGPGTRLTVT.

This clonotype was picked up many times. V gene TRBV12-3 or TRBV12-4 combines with J gene TRBJ1-5; no definite D call. V dropped 5 bases and J dropped 0 bases, with 8 bases sitting between them. The CDR3 is 14 amino acids. CDR3 in amino acids: CASSGQNSNQPQHF. Written as DNA, the CDR3 is TGTGCCAGCAGTGGGCAGAATAGCAATCAGCCCCAGCATTTT.

The chain recombines TRBV4-2 with TRBJ2-1; the D is unclear. The germline V gene has CDR1 LGHNA and CDR2 YNFKEQ. Trimming shortened V by 4 bases and J by 0 bases, and 19 bases separated the two germline ends. This CDR3 has 18 residues. In nucleotides, the CDR3 is TGTGCCAGCAGCCCCCTCGGAAGAACTCAGAGCTCCTACAATGAGCAGTTCTTC. Residues: CASSPLGRTQSSYNEQFF.

The chain has TRBV20-1 and TRBJ2-1, with D maybe TRBD1 (6 bases). Deletions cut 7 bases from V and 4 bases from J, with 14 bases between. CDR3 size: 13 residues. CDR1 DFQATT and CDR2 SNEGSKA come from the germline V gene (reference sequence). CDR3 protein: CSELQQGYNEQFF. DNA of the CDR3: TGCAGTGAACTGCAACAGGGTTACAATGAGCAGTTCTTC.

There are a few counts of this clonotype. The genes are TRBV25-1 and TRBJ2-3; 7 bases line up with TRBD2. The V gene's germline CDR1 is MGHDK and CDR2 SYGVNS. There are 17 residues in the CDR3. J lost 4 bases, V lost 1 base, and 11 bases had no gene match. The DNA for the CDR3 is TGTGCCAGCAGTGAATCTGGAGCGGGATATGGTGCAGATACGCAGTATTTT. Its protein is CASSESGAGYGADTQYF. Together with reference TRBV25-1 and TRBJ2-3, the CDR3 gives the full variable domain: EADIYQTPRYLVIGTGKKITLECSQTMGHDKMYWYQQDPGMELHLIHYSYGVNSTEKGDLSSESTVSRIRTEHFPLTLESARPSHTSQYLCASSESGAGYGADTQYFGPGTRLTVL.

The chain recombines TRBV20-1 with TRBJ1-5; D is ambiguous. Germline V CDR1 and CDR2: DFQATT, SNEGSKA (reference sequence). V was shortened by 0 bases and J by 1 base, with 7 bases between the two germline ends. This CDR3 has 14 residues. The CDR3 here is CSARDTTSNQPQHF. The CDR3 nucleotides are TGCAGTGCTAGAGATACCACCAGCAATCAGCCCCAGCATTTT.

This clonotype occurred a few times. This sequence joins TRBV9 and TRBJ2-1; D possibly corresponds to TRBD2 (5 bases). The CDR3 loop spans 15 amino acids. Trimming took off 0 bases at V and 7 bases at J, with 14 bases between the two ends. Per the germline V gene, CDR1 is SGDLS and CDR2 is YYNGEE. The CDR3 sequence is CASSVAGMTINEQFF. The CDR3 DNA follows: TGTGCCAGCAGCGTAGCCGGGATGACAATTAATGAGCAGTTCTTC.

This clonotype was counted a few times. This chain joins TRBV14 and TRBJ2-1, with D perhaps matching TRBD2 (6 bases). This CDR3 region has 15 residues. V lost 4 bases and J lost 2, with 12 bases in between. Germline-derived CDR1 and CDR2 are SGHDN and FVKESK. The CDR3 nucleotides read TGTGCCAGCAGCCCGACCGGGACTGCCTACAATGAGCAGTTCTTC. Translating it yields CASSPTGTAYNEQFF.

This rearrangement joins TRBV7-2 to TRBJ1-5; the D gene is possibly TRBD1 (5 bases). V was shortened by 2 bases and J by 2 bases, with 13 bases between the two germline ends. The CDR3 length is 16 residues. Per the germline V gene, CDR1 is SGHTA and CDR2 is FQGNSA. The chain's CDR3 is CASSLQGGGGNQPQHF. In nucleotides, the CDR3 is TGTGCCAGCAGCTTACAGGGTGGGGGAGGCAATCAGCCCCAGCATTTT.

This clonotype showed up just a few times. This chain uses TRBV20-1 with TRBJ2-1; possibly TRBD1 for D (5 bases). From germline, CDR1 is DFQATT and CDR2 SNEGSKA (reference sequence). Deletions cut 0 bases from V and 0 bases from J, with 15 bases between. CDR3 length: 17 residues. The CDR3 region is CSARDGASWGSYNEQFF. CDR3 nucleotides: TGCAGTGCTAGAGATGGGGCGTCTTGGGGCTCCTACAATGAGCAGTTCTTC.

This clonotype showed up just a few times. This rearrangement joins TRBV12-3 or TRBV12-4 to TRBJ1-2; D is ambiguous. The CDR3 consists of 15 residues. The V and J ends lost 6 bases and 8 bases respectively, with 22 bases between them. CDR3 nucleotides: TGTGCCAGCAGACGAACCGGGAGCCCGGGTAGGGGCTACACCTTC. It codes for CASRRTGSPGRGYTF.

This clonotype came up many times. This sequence joins TRBV7-2 and TRBJ1-4, with 7 bases that match TRBD1. V dropped 5 bases and J dropped 7; count of bases not matched to a gene: 7. This CDR3 has 14 amino acids. Germline CDR1 reads SGHTA; CDR2 reads FQGNSA. CDR3 loop: CASSTRDRSEKLFF. CDR3 nucleotides: TGTGCCAGCAGCACCCGGGACAGAAGTGAAAAACTGTTTTTT.

This chain joins TRBV7-9 and TRBJ2-5; D is unresolved. V was clipped by 3 bases and J by 6 bases, with 14 bases between them. The CDR3 sequence is 14 residues long. The germline V gene has CDR1 SEHNR and CDR2 FQNEAQ (reference sequence). CDR3 nucleotides: TGTGCCAGCAGCTTTCCGGCCGGGCTTCAGACCCAGTACTTC. This sequence encodes CASSFPAGLQTQYF.

In its sample, this clonotype was seen a few times. This sequence joins TRBV6-2 or TRBV6-3 and TRBJ1-4, with TRBD1 as a possible D gene (6 bases). Trimming stripped 6 bases from V and 7 bases from J, with 18 bases between. The CDR3 runs 15 residues. Germline CDR1 and CDR2: MNHEY and SVGEGT. The CDR3 here is CASSHTAGAVEKLFF. The CDR3 DNA reads as TGTGCCAGCAGCCATACCGCAGGGGCGGTTGAAAAACTGTTTTTT.